This TCR beta chain is drawn from a study of human versus mouse CDR3 diversity and MHC coevolution. Overall study: Reported immunoSEQ sensitivity was one in 200,000 T cells, with reduced amplification bias. Between roughly 5.5 x 10^6 and 1.6 x 10^7 valid reads came from each sample.

TCRdb's copy holds only in-frame clones and misses some; the assay was immunoSEQ multiplex PCR. The table records some 60,000 clones, about 93% of them present only once. Naive CD4 T cells, CD45RO-negative and CD62L-positive, were flow-sorted from PBMCs. Germline V lookup: CDR1 SGHAT, CDR2 FQNNGV. With 1 base removed from V and 10 bases from J, the gap between germline ends came to 14 bases. The CDR3 extends over 15 amino acids. The chain links TRBV11-2 to TRBJ1-6; tentatively, D is TRBD1 (5 bases). The receptor was derived from a person aged 55-75 years in good health. Input material: naive CD4+ T cells from blood. The subset denotes: CD45RO-negative CD62L-positive naive CD4 T cells. In DNA, the CDR3 is TGTGCCAGCAGCTTAGGAGGAGGGTGGGGCTCACCCCTCCACTTT. Translating gives CASSLGGGWGSPLHF.